Below, one T cell receptor (beta chain) is given with its context. Its antigen remains unknown. The data belong to a study of cytomegalovirus exposure and HLA in healthy donors. As for the study in general: Of over 350 genotyped donors, 81% grouped in the Caucasian-associated ancestry cluster. Overall study findings and caveats: What a later analysis reportedly showed was that an Asian-associated ancestry cluster had fewer N-insertions than the approximately 670-donor mean. Looking again later, the authors saw that most CMV-associated TCR beta chains seemed HLA-restricted.

Germline V gene sequence: CDR1 MNHEY, CDR2 SMNVEV (reference sequence). V was clipped by 3 bases and J by 2 bases, with 7 bases between them. This CDR3 has 13 amino acids. PCR employed 60 Vbeta and 13 Jbeta primers. The assay was immunoSEQ multiplex PCR, and TCRdb's table has in-frame clones only and misses some. The sample consists of some 130,000 clones, roughly four fifths of them appearing once. There were likely unrecorded immune exposures, though donors were nominally healthy when sampled. The sequence derives from a male donor in good health and CMV-seropositive. The sequenced sample consisted of PBMCs. The chain couples TRBV27 to TRBJ2-5; D uncertain. The CDR3 spells CASSFQVQETQYF. In DNA, the CDR3 is TGTGCCAGCAGTTTCCAGGTTCAAGAGACCCAGTACTTC.